A single sample is the source of the 17 T cell receptor beta chains below, sequenced in a study of blood T cells in healthy people across ages. Combining a sample-barcoded 5' primer with a J-beta primer mix, a second PCR ran for roughly 6 to 12 cycles. TCRdb re-derived calls from the 5' RACE reads in MiXCR, one entry per CDR3 protein. This table has more than 800,000 distinct CDR3 sequences, about 30% appearing once. Sequences were obtained from blood. The receptors stem from a woman aged 80 or over in good health.

Of note for this clonotype: A clone one base away is much larger, so this may be a read error. The chain employs TRBV20-1 and TRBJ2-5, with D perhaps TRBD2 (5 bases). The ends were cut back, 3 bases at V and 3 bases at J, with 17 bases in the middle. The CDR3 extends over 15 amino acids. The germline gives CDR1 DFQATT, CDR2 SNEGSKA (reference sequence). CDR3 residues: CSARVTSGFKETQYF. The CDR3 DNA reads as TGCAGTGCTAGGGTTACTAGTGGGTTCAAAGAGACCCAGTACTTC.

The chain couples TRBV7-2 to TRBJ2-7; D gene ambiguous. TRBJ2-5 explains the end of the DNA better; the J call may be wrong. Germline V lookup: CDR1 SGHTA, CDR2 FQGNSA. This CDR3 region has 15 residues. This chain's CDR3 is CASSLGPNRWETQYF. In DNA, the CDR3 is TGTGCCAGCAGCTTAGGGCCCAACCGGTGGGAGACCCAGTACTTC.

This clonotype was picked up a small number of times. Here the CDR3 DNA reads TGCGCCAGCAGCCATTATCATAGCAATCAGCCCCAGCATTTT. Translation gives CASSHYHSNQPQHF. The rearrangement uses TRBV4-1 and TRBJ1-5; D unresolved. Germline CDR1 and CDR2: MGHRA and YSYEKL. The CDR3 is made up of 14 amino acids. With 3 bases removed from V and 0 bases from J, the gap between germline ends came to 6 bases.

This clonotype occurred a few times. For the CDR3, the DNA is TGTGCCAGCAGCTTAGAAAAATGGCAGCCCATGAACACTGAAGCTTTCTTT. Translating it yields CASSLEKWQPMNTEAFF. V and J are TRBV7-2 and TRBJ1-1, with D unclear. V was clipped by 1 base and J by 0 bases, with 15 bases between them. CDR3 length: 17 residues. From germline, CDR1 is SGHTA and CDR2 FQGNSA. Based on the CDR3 plus reference TRBV7-2 and TRBJ1-1, the full variable domain is GAGVSQSPSNKVTEKGKDVELRCDPISGHTALYWYRQSLGQGLEFLIYFQGNSAPDKSGLPSDRFSAERTGGSVSTLTIQRTQQEDSAVYLCASSLEKWQPMNTEAFFGQGTRLTVV.

As concerns this clonotype: This may be a read error, as it is one base from a much larger clone. V gene TRBV11-2 combines with J gene TRBJ2-3, with D tentatively TRBD2 (5 bases). There are 15 residues in the CDR3. Trimming pared 8 bases from V and 3 bases from J, leaving 18 bases between. CDR1 and CDR2 (germline): SGHAT, FQNNGV. The CDR3 bases are TGTGCCAGCGGCCCCTCATTTCGGGAAACAGATACGCAGTATTTT. Its translation: CASGPSFRETDTQYF.

V and J are TRBV7-2 and TRBJ1-1; weak D call: TRBD1 (5 bases). Trimming took 4 bases from V and 0 from J, leaving 9 bases between them. Germline V gene sequence: CDR1 SGHTA, CDR2 FQGNSA. This CDR3 comprises 14 residues. The CDR3 nucleotides are TGTGCCAGCAGCTCGGGACGGTTGAACACTGAAGCTTTCTTT. This translates into CASSSGRLNTEAFF.

About this clonotype: This may be a read error: a much more frequent sequence differs by one nucleotide. This chain uses TRBV15 with TRBJ2-1; 7 bases fit TRBD1. Germline CDR1 LNHNV, CDR2 YYDKDF (reference sequence). V shed 5 bases, J shed 4 bases, and the junction held 8 bases outside the gene matches. The CDR3 length is 15 residues. CDR3 loop: CATSALGTVYNEQFF. CDR3 sequence (DNA): TGTGCCACCAGCGCACTCGGGACAGTGTACAATGAGCAGTTCTTC.

Comments on this clonotype: It may be a read error: a sequence one base away is much more abundant. The chain uses TRBV12-3 or TRBV12-4 and TRBJ2-3; D not certain. The CDR3 is 14 residues long. The CDR3, as DNA: TGTGCCAGCAGTCCCACAGTTACCACAGATGCGCAGTATTTT. As protein: CASSPTVTTDAQYF.

Comments on this clonotype: At one boundary the junction diverges from the germline segment, which might be a read error. The chain carries TRBV6-6 and TRBJ1-4; TRBD1 matches at 7 bases. Germline V lookup: CDR1 MNHNY, CDR2 SVGAGI (reference sequence). This CDR3 is 13 amino acids long. The CDR3 loop is CASKPGGSEKRFF. CDR3 coding DNA: TGTGCCAGCAAACCAGGGGGTTCTGAAAAACGGTTTTTT.

In its sample, this clonotype was seen many times. J is TRBJ2-1 and V is TRBV6-2 or TRBV6-3; possibly TRBD2 for D (7 bases). The germline CDR1 and CDR2 sequences are MNHEY and SVGEGT. CDR3 size: 18 residues. The V end was cut by 8 bases, the J end by 6 bases, with 29 bases between. CDR3 sequence (DNA): TGTGCCAGCCGGGGGCAGAGGGGGGGATACCCCCTTTTCAATGAGCAGTTCTTC. Translation: CASRGQRGGYPLFNEQFF.

This clonotype has a count of ten or more. The chain links TRBV20-1 to TRBJ2-1; TRBD2 matches at 9 bases. V was pared by 6 bases and J by 8 bases, with 5 bases of the junction left unmatched. CDR1 DFQATT and CDR2 SNEGSKA come from the germline V gene (reference sequence). The CDR3 is 12 amino acids. CDR3 in amino acids: CSAHSGGHEQFF. The CDR3 DNA sequence: TGCAGTGCACATAGCGGGGGTCATGAGCAGTTCTTC.

This clonotype was counted only a few times. This chain uses TRBV5-5 with TRBJ1-6; tentatively, D is TRBD1 (5 bases). The CDR3 is made up of 17 amino acids. Trimming left V 4 bases short and J 7 bases short, with 21 bases between. From germline, CDR1 is SGHKS and CDR2 YYEKEE (reference sequence). DNA of the CDR3: TGTGCCAGCAGCCCATGGGGGTTAAGCTCGGACAATTCACCCCTCCACTTT. Encoded protein: CASSPWGLSSDNSPLHF.

The chain combines TRBV19 with TRBJ1-2; the match to TRBD1 covers 7 bases. CDR3 size: 16 residues. Unmatched junction bases numbered 16, after V lost 8 bases and J lost 4 bases. Germline V gene sequence: CDR1 LNHDA, CDR2 SQIVND (reference sequence). CDR3: CASQVGQASSGYGYTF. In nucleotides, the CDR3 is TGTGCCAGTCAGGTTGGACAGGCCTCGTCTGGCTATGGCTACACCTTC.

This clonotype was seen just once. At one of its ends the junction is not consistent with the germline gene, which may arise from a read error. The rearrangement joins TRBV4-3 to TRBJ1-4; D ambiguous. This CDR3 contains 15 residues. Germline assignment: CDR1 LGHNA and CDR2 YSLEER. The CDR3 DNA follows: TGCGCCAACCGACCTGGCGATTCATCTTGGGAAAAACGGTTTTTT. Translating it yields CANRPGDSSWEKRFF.

Comments on this clonotype: With a much larger clone just one base away, this may be a read error. This chain joins TRBV25-1 and TRBJ2-7; D ambiguous. Trimming took off 8 bases at V and 3 bases at J, with 11 bases between the two ends. Germline CDR1 MGHDK, CDR2 SYGVNS. This CDR3 has 12 residues. DNA of the CDR3: TGTGCCAGCGGTCCTTCGGGCTACGAGCAGTACTTC. The encoded protein is CASGPSGYEQYF.

At least ten counts were recorded for this clonotype. The chain links TRBV7-2 to TRBJ1-6; 7 bases fit TRBD1. V shed 2 bases, J shed 5 bases, and the junction held 3 bases outside the gene matches. The CDR3 covers 15 residues. Germline loops: CDR1 SGHTA, CDR2 FQGNSA. DNA for the CDR3: TGTGCCAGCAGCTTAAGGGACAGAGATAATTCACCCCTCCACTTT. Its protein product is CASSLRDRDNSPLHF.

This clonotype has just a few counts. The CDR3 DNA sequence: TGTGCCATCAGTGCAGGAACTGAAGCTTTCTTT. Its translation is CAISAGTEAFF. The chain carries TRBV10-3 and TRBJ1-1; the D is unclear. This CDR3 spans 11 amino acids. Germline V gene data show CDR1 as ENHRY and CDR2 as SYGVKD. Between the trimmed V and J ends, which lost 4 bases and 5 bases, there was a span of 5 bases.